This T cell receptor beta chain was recorded in a study of blood T cell repertoires in COVID-19. At the level of the study: Sample material is recorded as cDNA or gDNA derived from T cells, B-cell-depleted T cells, or PBMCs.

The CDR3 length is 15 residues. The germline V gene encodes CDR1 SGHNT and CDR2 YENEEA. Trimming shortened V by 1 base and J by 2 bases, and 12 bases separated the two germline ends. Ages ranged from about 18 to 89 years, with residence in about 24 US areas. Authors' processing steps: Using reference gene primer amplification, nucleated cell counts were estimated. Sequencing was performed with immunoSEQ multiplex PCR; in TCRdb, only in-frame clones are kept and a portion is missing. D and trimming come from the DNA, and the V and J calls and clone size come from that table. The table has hundreds of thousands of clones, just over 90% seen once.

This sequence originates from a woman aged 18-29 years who had recovered from COVID-19. This rearrangement joins TRBV11-3 to TRBJ2-7; TRBD1 is a possible D gene (5 bases). The sequenced sample was PBMCs or T cells enriched from blood (not recorded which). This CDR3 is CASSLGTGRAYEQYF. The CDR3 nucleotides read TGTGCCAGCAGCTTAGGCACAGGCCGCGCCTACGAGCAGTACTTC.